This TCR beta chain was identified in a study of tumor and adjacent non-tumor tissue in lung cancer. The CDR3 runs to 16 residues. Germline loops: CDR1 KGHDR, CDR2 SFDVKD. RNA was extracted from bulk tissue without any cell sorting. Distant lung tissue was collected more than 3 cm away from the tumor edge. TCRbeta libraries were built with three rounds of nested PCR, modified from ARM-PCR. From the multiplex PCR reads, TCRdb called clonotypes with MiXCR, one entry per CDR3 protein. Counted here are almost 75,000 distinct CDR3 sequences, around 70% occurring once; the ten biggest clones make up about 27%. As regards this clonotype: Germline and junction disagree at one end, which may indicate a read error.

The rearrangement uses TRBV24-1 and TRBJ2-5; 7 bases line up with TRBD2. The sequenced material came from distant non-tumor lung tissue. This clonotype originated in a woman aged 45-60 years with non-small cell lung cancer. CDR3 residues: CATSDSSTTSTETHYF. The CDR3 DNA reads TGTGCCACCAGTGATTCAAGTACGACTAGCACGGAGACCCACTACTTC.